A single sample gave rise to the 6 T cell receptor beta chains below, sequenced in a study of blood T cell repertoires in COVID-19. Profiling relied on immunoSEQ multiplex PCR, and the TCRdb table lists in-frame clones only, not all of them. The table has approximately 200,000 clones, approximately 85% seen once. Sequenced input: peripheral blood. The receptors stem from a man aged 55 to 70 with acute or convalescent COVID-19.

J is TRBJ2-7 and V is TRBV28; 7 nucleotides line up with TRBD1. After removal of 3 bases from V and 4 bases from J, the junction contained 9 bases not matched to a gene. The CDR3 loop spans 15 amino acids. CDR1 is MDHEN, CDR2 SYDVKM, per germline. CDR3 protein: CASSFNRGYGYEQYF. The CDR3 DNA sequence: TGTGCCAGCAGTTTTAACAGGGGCTACGGGTACGAGCAGTACTTC.

As concerns this clone: Different DNA sequences within this sample yield the same CDR3. The chain recombines TRBV7-9 with TRBJ1-2; 11 bases map to TRBD1. The trim removed 5 bases at V and 8 bases at J, leaving 7 bases unmatched. The V gene's germline CDR1 is SEHNR and CDR2 FQNEAQ (reference sequence). This CDR3 region has 14 residues. The CDR3: CASSADRGLGGYTF. The CDR3 region has the DNA TGTGCCAGCAGCGCGGACAGGGGGCTAGGAGGCTACACCTTC.

This chain connects TRBV27 to TRBJ2-2, with 10 positions matching TRBD2. V lost 4 bases and J lost 7; bases outside the gene matches: 3. This CDR3 has 14 residues. Germline values: CDR1 MNHEY, CDR2 SMNVEV (reference sequence). The CDR3 nucleotides are TGTGCCAGCAGTTCGGGACTAGCGAACGGGGAGCTGTTTTTT. This gives the protein CASSSGLANGELFF.

V usage is TRBV5-4 and J usage is TRBJ2-7; 7 bases map to TRBD1. CDR3 size: 15 residues. Germline V gene data show CDR1 as SGHNT and CDR2 as YYREEE (reference sequence). J gave up 5 bases and V 4 bases, and 12 bases lay outside the gene matches. The CDR3: CASSMALGQWDEQYF. In DNA, the CDR3 is TGTGCCAGCAGCATGGCCCTGGGACAGTGGGACGAGCAGTACTTC.

The genes are TRBV4-1 and TRBJ2-1; D remains unclear. Trimming stripped 0 bases from V and 4 bases from J, with 13 bases between. Per the germline V gene, CDR1 is MGHRA and CDR2 is YSYEKL. The CDR3 is made up of 16 amino acids. DNA of the CDR3: TGCGCCAGCAGCCAAGATAACTCCCAACCTTACAATGAGCAGTTCTTC. It yields the protein CASSQDNSQPYNEQFF.

The chain has TRBV7-2 and TRBJ1-1; D not certain. Trimming took off 0 bases at V and 4 bases at J, with 6 bases between the two ends. Germline CDR1 and CDR2: SGHTA and FQGNSA. The CDR3 is made up of 13 amino acids. CDR3 in DNA: TGTGCCAGCAGCTTAGCAACTTTCACTGAAGCTTTCTTT. Amino acid sequence: CASSLATFTEAFF.